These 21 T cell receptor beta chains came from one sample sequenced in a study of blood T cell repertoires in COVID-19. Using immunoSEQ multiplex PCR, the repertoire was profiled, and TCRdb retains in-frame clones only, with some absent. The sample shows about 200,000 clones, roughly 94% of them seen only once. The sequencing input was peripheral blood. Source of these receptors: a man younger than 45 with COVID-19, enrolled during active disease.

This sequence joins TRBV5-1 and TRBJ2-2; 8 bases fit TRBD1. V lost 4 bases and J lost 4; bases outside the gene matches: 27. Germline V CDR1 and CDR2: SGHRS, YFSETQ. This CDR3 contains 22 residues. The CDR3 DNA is TGCGCCAGCAGCAGATCATTAGGCTTGGACAGGGTTAACGTGGGTCGCACCGGGGAGCTGTTTTTT. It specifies CASSRSLGLDRVNVGRTGELFF.

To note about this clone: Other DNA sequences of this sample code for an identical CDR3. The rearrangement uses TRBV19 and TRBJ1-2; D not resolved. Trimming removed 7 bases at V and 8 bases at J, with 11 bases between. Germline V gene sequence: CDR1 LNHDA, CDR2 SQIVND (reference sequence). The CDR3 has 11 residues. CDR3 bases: TGTGCCAGTACCCCAGGAGGCGGCTACACCTTC. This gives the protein CASTPGGGYTF.

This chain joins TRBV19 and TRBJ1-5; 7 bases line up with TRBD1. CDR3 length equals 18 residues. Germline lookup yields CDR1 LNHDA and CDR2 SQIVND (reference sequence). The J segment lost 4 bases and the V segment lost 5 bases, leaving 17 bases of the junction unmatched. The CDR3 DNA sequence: TGTGCCAGTAGTGTCGCCCGCCTCTCGACAGGGTCAAATCAGCCCCAGCATTTT. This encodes CASSVARLSTGSNQPQHF. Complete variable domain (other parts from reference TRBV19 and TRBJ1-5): DGGITQSPKYLFRKEGQNVTLSCEQNLNHDAMYWYRQDPGQGLRLIYYSQIVNDFQKGDIAEGYSVSREKKESFPLTVTSAQKNPTAFYLCASSVARLSTGSNQPQHFGDGTRLSIL.

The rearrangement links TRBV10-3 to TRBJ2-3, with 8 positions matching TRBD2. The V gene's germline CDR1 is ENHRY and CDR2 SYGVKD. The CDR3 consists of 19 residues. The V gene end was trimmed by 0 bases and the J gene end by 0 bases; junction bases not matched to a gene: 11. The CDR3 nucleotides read TGTGCCATCAGTGAGTCTACCGTGGGTAGCGGGGAAAGCACAGATACGCAGTATTTT. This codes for CAISESTVGSGESTDTQYF.

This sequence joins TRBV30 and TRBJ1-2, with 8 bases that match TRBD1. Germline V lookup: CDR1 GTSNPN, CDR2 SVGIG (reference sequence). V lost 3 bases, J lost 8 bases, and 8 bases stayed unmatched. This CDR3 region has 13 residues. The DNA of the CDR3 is TGTGCCTGGAGCCGGGACAGGTCGGGCGGCTACACCTTC. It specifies CAWSRDRSGGYTF.

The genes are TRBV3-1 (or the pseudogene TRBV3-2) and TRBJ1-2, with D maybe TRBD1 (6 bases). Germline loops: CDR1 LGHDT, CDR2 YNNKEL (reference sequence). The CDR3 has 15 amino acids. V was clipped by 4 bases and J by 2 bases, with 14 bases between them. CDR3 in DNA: TGTGCCAGCAGCCCTTCCTGGACAGTAAACTATGGCTACACCTTC. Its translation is CASSPSWTVNYGYTF.

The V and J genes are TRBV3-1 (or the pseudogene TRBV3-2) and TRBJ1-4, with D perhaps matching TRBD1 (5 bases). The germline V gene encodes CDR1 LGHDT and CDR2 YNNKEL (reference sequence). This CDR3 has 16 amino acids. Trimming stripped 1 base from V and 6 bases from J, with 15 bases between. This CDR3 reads CASSQGVTRAYEKLFF. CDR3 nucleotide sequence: TGTGCCAGCAGCCAAGGTGTAACCAGGGCATATGAAAAACTGTTTTTT.

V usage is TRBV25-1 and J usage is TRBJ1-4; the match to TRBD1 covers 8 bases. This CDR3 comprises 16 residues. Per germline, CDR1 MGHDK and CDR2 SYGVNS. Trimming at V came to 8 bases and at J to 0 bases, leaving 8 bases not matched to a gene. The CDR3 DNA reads TGTGCCAGCGGACAGGGTTCGGGTGCAACTAATGAAAAACTGTTTTTT. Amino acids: CASGQGSGATNEKLFF.

The CDR3 sequence: CASSARDRGAYQPQHF. CDR3 nucleotide sequence: TGTGCCAGTAGTGCCCGGGACAGGGGCGCGTATCAGCCCCAGCATTTT. The V call is TRBV19, the J call TRBJ1-5, with 10 bases matching TRBD1. Germline values: CDR1 LNHDA, CDR2 SQIVND (reference sequence). This CDR3 contains 16 residues. The V gene end was trimmed by 5 bases and the J gene end by 5 bases; junction bases not matched to a gene: 9.

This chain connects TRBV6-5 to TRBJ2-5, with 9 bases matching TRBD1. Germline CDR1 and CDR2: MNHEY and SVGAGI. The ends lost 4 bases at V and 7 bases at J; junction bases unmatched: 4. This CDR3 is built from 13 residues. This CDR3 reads CASSSQGQGTQYF. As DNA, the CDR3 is TGTGCCAGCAGTTCACAGGGACAGGGGACCCAGTACTTC.

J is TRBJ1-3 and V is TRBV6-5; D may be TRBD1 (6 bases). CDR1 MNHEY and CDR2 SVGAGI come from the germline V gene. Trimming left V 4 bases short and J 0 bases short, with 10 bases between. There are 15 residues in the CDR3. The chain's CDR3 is CASSSPGVSGNTIYF. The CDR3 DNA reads TGTGCCAGCAGTTCACCAGGGGTCTCTGGAAACACCATATATTTT.

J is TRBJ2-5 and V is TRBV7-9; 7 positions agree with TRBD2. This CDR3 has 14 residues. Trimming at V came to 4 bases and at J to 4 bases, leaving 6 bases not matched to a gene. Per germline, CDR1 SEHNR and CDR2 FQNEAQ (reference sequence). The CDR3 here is CASSSKSGVETQYF. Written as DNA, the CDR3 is TGTGCCAGCAGCTCAAAAAGCGGGGTAGAGACCCAGTACTTC.

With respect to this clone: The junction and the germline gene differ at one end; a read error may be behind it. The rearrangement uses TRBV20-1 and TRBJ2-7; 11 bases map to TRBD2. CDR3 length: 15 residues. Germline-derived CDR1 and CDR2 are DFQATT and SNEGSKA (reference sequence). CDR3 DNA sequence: TGCTGTGCTAGTCCCGGGACTAGCGGTTCCTACGAGCAGTACTTC. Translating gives CCASPGTSGSYEQYF.

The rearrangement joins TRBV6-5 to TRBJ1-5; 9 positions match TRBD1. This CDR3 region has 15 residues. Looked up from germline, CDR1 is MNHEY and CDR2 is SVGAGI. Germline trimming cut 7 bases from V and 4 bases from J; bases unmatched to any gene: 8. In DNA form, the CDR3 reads TGTGCCAGCACGAACCGGGACAGGGTTAATCAGCCCCAGCATTTT. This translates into CASTNRDRVNQPQHF.

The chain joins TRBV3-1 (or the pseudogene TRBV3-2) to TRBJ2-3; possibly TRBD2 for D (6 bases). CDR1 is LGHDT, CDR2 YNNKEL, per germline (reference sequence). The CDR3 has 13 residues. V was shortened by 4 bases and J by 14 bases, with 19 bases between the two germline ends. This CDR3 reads CASSPQLALPPYF. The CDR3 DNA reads TGTGCCAGCAGCCCTCAACTAGCACTACCTCCGTATTTT.

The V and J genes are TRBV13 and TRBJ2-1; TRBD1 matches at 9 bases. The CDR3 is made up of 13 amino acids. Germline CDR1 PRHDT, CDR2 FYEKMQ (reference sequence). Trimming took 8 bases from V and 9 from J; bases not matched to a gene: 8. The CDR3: CASGQGSFGEQFF. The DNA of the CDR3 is TGTGCCAGCGGACAGGGGAGTTTTGGTGAGCAGTTCTTC.

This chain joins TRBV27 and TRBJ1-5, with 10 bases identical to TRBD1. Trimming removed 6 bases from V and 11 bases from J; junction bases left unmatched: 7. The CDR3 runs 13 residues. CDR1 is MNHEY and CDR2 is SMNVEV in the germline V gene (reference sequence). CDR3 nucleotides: TGTGCCAGCAGCCCCGGGACAGGGGACGCCCAGCATTTT. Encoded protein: CASSPGTGDAQHF.

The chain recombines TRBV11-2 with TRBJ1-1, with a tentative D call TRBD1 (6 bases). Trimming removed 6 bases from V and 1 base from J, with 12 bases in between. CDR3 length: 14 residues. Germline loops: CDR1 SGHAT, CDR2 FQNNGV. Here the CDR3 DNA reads TGTGCCAGCAGTATGGGGGGGGCGAACACTGAAGCTTTCTTT. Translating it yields CASSMGGANTEAFF.

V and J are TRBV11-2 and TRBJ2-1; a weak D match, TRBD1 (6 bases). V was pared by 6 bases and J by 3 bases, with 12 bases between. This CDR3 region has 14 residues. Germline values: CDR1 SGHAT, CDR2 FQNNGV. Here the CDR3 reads CASSIQGFYNEQFF. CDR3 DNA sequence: TGTGCCAGCAGTATACAGGGATTCTACAATGAGCAGTTCTTC.

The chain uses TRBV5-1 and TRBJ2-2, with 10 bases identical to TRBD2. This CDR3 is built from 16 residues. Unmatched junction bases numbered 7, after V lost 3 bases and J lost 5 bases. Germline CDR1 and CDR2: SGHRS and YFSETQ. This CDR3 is CASSYTTSGWTGELFF. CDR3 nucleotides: TGCGCCAGCAGCTATACGACTAGCGGGTGGACCGGGGAGCTGTTTTTT. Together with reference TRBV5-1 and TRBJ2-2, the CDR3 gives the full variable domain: KAGVTQTPRYLIKTRGQQVTLSCSPISGHRSVSWYQQTPGQGLQFLFEYFSETQRNKGNFPGRFSGRQFSNSRSEMNVSTLELGDSALYLCASSYTTSGWTGELFFGEGSRLTVL.

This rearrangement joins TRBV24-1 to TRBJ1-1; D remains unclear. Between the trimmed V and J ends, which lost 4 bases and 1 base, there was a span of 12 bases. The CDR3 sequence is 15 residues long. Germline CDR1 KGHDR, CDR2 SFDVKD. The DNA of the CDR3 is TGTGCCACCAGTGACCCCCCAACAGAGAACACTGAAGCTTTCTTT. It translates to CATSDPPTENTEAFF.